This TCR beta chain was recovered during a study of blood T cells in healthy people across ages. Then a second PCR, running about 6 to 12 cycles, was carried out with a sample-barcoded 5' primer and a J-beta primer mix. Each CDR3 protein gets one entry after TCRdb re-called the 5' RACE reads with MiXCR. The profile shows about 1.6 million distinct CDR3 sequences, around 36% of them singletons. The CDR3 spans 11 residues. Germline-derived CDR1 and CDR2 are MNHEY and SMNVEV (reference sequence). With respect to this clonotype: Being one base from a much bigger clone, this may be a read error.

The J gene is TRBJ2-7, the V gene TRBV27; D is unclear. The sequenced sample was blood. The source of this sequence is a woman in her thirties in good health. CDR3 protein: CASVGSYERYF. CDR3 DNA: TGTGCCAGCGTGGGCTCCTACGAGCGGTACTTC.